The 12 T cell receptor beta chains given below trace back to one sample, sequenced in a study of Ad26.COV2.S vaccination and SARS-CoV-2 variants (dated by TCRdb to the early 2020s). Library preparation used the immunoSEQ multiplex PCR assay. Imported from immuneACCESS, the table was reduced by TCRdb to in-frame sequences with V and J called. These copies leave out some clones; in studies compared against another copy, an unresolved V gene accounts for under half, and the cause of the remainder is not known. The sample profile shows about 400,000 clones; 83% of them were found once. The top ten constitute about 8% of the sample. This specimen's treatment or condition label, interpreted: about 20 received Ad26.COV2.S at low or high dose, single or two shots; a few received placebo; per-sample allocation not given. For vaccine and placebo recipients, repertoires were sequenced using samples collected on day 63 after the first injection.

This specimen was peripheral blood, taken in a trial of Ad26.COV2.S vaccine versus placebo. Every receptor here comes from a person between 18 and 59 years old who received the Ad26.COV2.S COVID-19 vaccine or a placebo.

In this sample, this clone turned up once. The rearrangement uses TRBV9 and TRBJ2-1; TRBD2 aligns across 8 bases. Germline trimming cut 4 bases from V and 3 bases from J; bases unmatched to any gene: 3. The CDR3 runs 14 residues. Per the germline V gene, CDR1 is SGDLS and CDR2 is YYNGEE. This chain's CDR3 is CASSSGGFYNEQFF. The CDR3 nucleotides are TGTGCCAGCAGCTCGGGGGGGTTCTACAATGAGCAGTTCTTC.

The chain is built from TRBV11-3 and TRBJ1-1; the match to TRBD1 covers 7 bases. Germline CDR1 is SGHNT and CDR2 is YENEEA. The junction had 10 bases not matched to a gene; V was cut back by 5 bases and J by 4 bases. The CDR3 length is 15 residues. In DNA form, the CDR3 reads TGTGCCAGCAGCCTCCTCGACGGGACAGCCACTGAAGCTTTCTTT. Translation: CASSLLDGTATEAFF.

This chain joins TRBV11-3 and TRBJ2-5; D is ambiguous. CDR3 size: 16 residues. CDR1 and CDR2 from the germline V gene are SGHNT and YENEEA. With 5 bases removed from V and 2 bases from J, the gap between germline ends came to 18 bases. The CDR3 DNA reads as TGTGCCAGCAGCCTCTGGGCCCGCTCCCGACAAGAGACCCAGTACTTC. The encoded protein is CASSLWARSRQETQYF.

With respect to this clone: The sample contains more than one DNA sequence encoding this CDR3. V gene TRBV7-2 combines with J gene TRBJ2-3; no definite D call. Germline values: CDR1 SGHTA, CDR2 FQGNSA. The CDR3 has 14 residues. V dropped 1 base and J dropped 5 bases, with 10 bases sitting between them. CDR3 sequence reads: CASSLGSGGDTQYF. For the CDR3, the DNA is TGTGCCAGCAGCTTAGGTTCGGGTGGAGATACGCAGTATTTT.

The rearrangement joins TRBV29-1 to TRBJ2-2, with 11 bases identical to TRBD2. With 7 bases clipped from V and 6 bases from J, the junction kept 10 bases outside the gene matches. CDR3 length: 15 residues. Per germline, CDR1 SQVTM and CDR2 ANQGSEA. The CDR3 loop reads CSASSSGRGAGELFF. CDR3 in DNA: TGCAGCGCCTCGAGTAGCGGGAGGGGGGCCGGGGAGCTGTTTTTT.

CDR3 amino acids: CSVGLAGFTGELFF. In nucleotides, the CDR3 is TGCAGCGTTGGACTAGCGGGCTTTACCGGGGAGCTGTTTTTT. The rearrangement uses TRBV29-1 and TRBJ2-2; 10 bases line up with TRBD2. The CDR3 extends over 14 amino acids. J was trimmed by 5 bases and V by 4 bases; bases with no gene match: 4. Germline assignment: CDR1 SQVTM and CDR2 ANQGSEA.

The chain recombines TRBV5-6 with TRBJ2-4, with TRBD1 matching 7 bases. The V gene's germline CDR1 is SGHDT and CDR2 YYEEEE. The CDR3 covers 13 residues. The ends lost 0 bases at V and 8 bases at J; junction bases unmatched: 2. Written as DNA, the CDR3 is TGTGCCAGCAGCTTGGGACAGGGTTACATTCAGTACTTC. Encoded protein: CASSLGQGYIQYF.

In its sample, this clone was seen once. The V call is TRBV19, the J call TRBJ2-2; 9 nucleotides match TRBD1. The CDR3 sequence is 15 residues long. V dropped 3 bases and J dropped 5; count of bases not matched to a gene: 4. In germline, CDR1 is LNHDA, CDR2 SQIVND (reference sequence). The CDR3 is CASSMDRGGTGELFF. In DNA form, the CDR3 reads TGTGCCAGTAGTATGGACAGGGGTGGGACCGGGGAGCTGTTTTTT. Combining the CDR3 with reference TRBV19 and TRBJ2-2 gives the whole variable domain DGGITQSPKYLFRKEGQNVTLSCEQNLNHDAMYWYRQDPGQGLRLIYYSQIVNDFQKGDIAEGYSVSREKKESFPLTVTSAQKNPTAFYLCASSMDRGGTGELFFGEGSRLTVL.

The chain is built from TRBV5-3 and TRBJ2-7; perhaps TRBD2 as D (6 bases). TRBV5-3 is filed as an ORF, its function uncertain. This CDR3 has 15 amino acids. V lost 3 bases and J lost 0, with 13 bases in between. DNA for the CDR3: TGTGCCAGAAGCTGGACCGGGACTGCCTCCTACGAGCAGTACTTC. Residues: CARSWTGTASYEQYF.

With regard to this clone: The same CDR3 arises from other DNA sequences in this sample as well. The chain recombines TRBV2 with TRBJ1-2, with unresolved D. Trimming took 5 bases from V and 0 from J, leaving 4 bases between them. This CDR3 has 12 residues. CDR1 and CDR2 from the germline V gene are SNHLY and FYNNEI. The CDR3 loop is CASSRANYGYTF. CDR3 coding DNA: TGTGCCAGCAGTAGGGCTAACTATGGCTACACCTTC.

V usage is TRBV9 and J usage is TRBJ1-1; 9 bases fit TRBD1. The CDR3 length is 14 residues. Germline CDR1 SGDLS, CDR2 YYNGEE. J gave up 5 bases and V 7 bases, and 9 bases lay outside the gene matches. CDR3 bases: TGTGCCAGCGGGCCTACAGGGGGCAGAACTGAAGCTTTCTTT. This gives the protein CASGPTGGRTEAFF.

This rearrangement joins TRBV4-2 to TRBJ1-2; 8 nucleotides agree with TRBD1. This CDR3 has 14 amino acids. V shed 3 bases and J 4 bases; nucleotides not matched to a gene: 4. The germline V gene encodes CDR1 LGHNA and CDR2 YNFKEQ. This chain's CDR3 is CASSQVTGVYGYTF. CDR3 in DNA: TGTGCCAGCAGCCAGGTGACAGGGGTCTATGGCTACACCTTC.